A selection of T cell receptor beta chains follows, all from one sample in a study of cytomegalovirus exposure and HLA in healthy donors. Produced via immunoSEQ multiplex PCR; TCRdb's table is partial and in-frame only. The profile shows roughly 120,000 clones, about four fifths of them singletons. The sample comprised PBMCs. The receptors come from a middle-aged man in good health and CMV-seronegative. CDR3s include the opening cysteine and the closing phenylalanine or tryptophan. The order of the fields is V gene, clone size, CDR3 length, J gene, CDR3 protein. Size values are once, few and many counts, or a class for expanded clones, and some rows have none.

>TRBV28|few|13|TRBJ1-4
CASRLTPDEKLFF
>TRBV5-1|.|14|TRBJ2-3
CASSSASSTDTQYF
>TRBV5-6|.|14|TRBJ1-1
CASRSFGGSTEAFF
>TRBV19|.|15|TRBJ1-3
CASNWGATFGNTIYF
>TRBV6-6|.|13|TRBJ2-1
CASSYGSSDEQFF
>TRBV10-3|.|13|TRBJ1-2
CAISVQTSYGYTF
>TRBV4-3|.|15|TRBJ1-5
CASSQDQGSNQPQHF
>TRBV9|.|13|TRBJ1-3
CASSVGGGDTIYF
>TRBV6-5|.|16|TRBJ2-1
CASSSTSGGSYNGQFF
>TRBV11-1|.|15|TRBJ2-7
CASRITRDTSYEQYF
>TRBV19|.|14|TRBJ1-2
CASSTPGQGYGYTF
>TRBV10-3|.|13|TRBJ1-1
CAIMSGVNTEAFF
>TRBV11-2|.|13|TRBJ2-7
CASSSGQGLEQYF
>TRBV19|.|15|TRBJ1-2
CASSIDGQGNYGYTF
>TRBV5-4|.|15|TRBJ1-4
CASSGGQLTNEKLFF
>TRBV4-1|.|15|TRBJ1-4
CASSQARSTNEKLFF
>TRBV7-2|few|14|TRBJ1-5
CASSLDSGVKPQHF
>TRBV7-8|.|19|TRBJ1-2
CASSSTPESLDRENYGYTF
>TRBV9|.|13|TRBJ1-2
CASSVEGVNGYTF
>TRBV5-1|.|15|TRBJ2-2
CASSSTSGGAGELFF
>TRBV7-9|.|14|TRBJ1-4
CASSLDLPDEKLFF
>TRBV5-1|.|14|TRBJ2-7
CASSTTGFSYEQYF
>TRBV25-1|.|16|TRBJ1-2
CASSDSGKVLNYGYTF
>TRBV5-4|.|16|TRBJ1-2
CASSLGPGQGDYGYTF
>TRBV9|few|14|TRBJ2-5
CASSVDPGAETQYF
>TRBV7-7|.|14|TRBJ2-2
CASSAGFGTGELFF
>TRBV7-2|once|17|TRBJ2-7
CASSSRGGGGTAYEQYF
>TRBV6-5|.|13|TRBJ1-5
CASDHRRKSTQHF
>TRBV4-3|.|16|TRBJ1-2
CASSPGGTGLGGGYTF
>TRBV28|.|15|TRBJ1-2
CASSSGTGVNNGYTF
>TRBV29-1|.|14|TRBJ1-3
CSVEGRLSGNTIYF
>TRBV12-5|.|12|TRBJ2-1
CASGFSGGEQFF
>TRBV6-6|.|16|TRBJ2-1
CASTTQRGESYNEQFF
>TRBV27|.|13|TRBJ2-7
CASRTRLQDEQYF
>TRBV4-1|.|16|TRBJ2-7
CASSHPRKGPNHEQYF
>TRBV6-4|.|15|TRBJ2-1
CASSDRLADYNEQFF
>TRBV9|.|17|TRBJ2-3
CASSLRVSGVGTDTQYF
>TRBV29-1|.|14|TRBJ1-5
CSVETGNSDQPQHF
>TRBV4-2|.|15|TRBJ2-1
CASSQAGNSYNEQFF
>TRBV19|.|13|TRBJ1-2
CASNPHGDRGYTF
>TRBV5-4|.|14|TRBJ2-7
CASSSDAGQGMRYF
>TRBV6-5|.|15|TRBJ1-5
CASRVYKNSNQPQHF
>TRBV5-1|.|12|TRBJ1-1
CASRRGQDEAFF
>TRBV9|.|14|TRBJ1-5
CASSAQGSNQPQHF
>TRBV12-5|.|13|TRBJ2-5
CASAGGGGETQYF
>TRBV9|.|14|TRBJ1-1
CASSVGAQATEAFF
>TRBV6-5|.|16|TRBJ1-6
CASSYSGGEYNSPLHF
>TRBV11-2|once|13|TRBJ2-7
CASSLGTVYEQYF
>TRBV5-5|.|14|TRBJ2-3
CASSLIGITDTQYF
>TRBV7-3|.|13|TRBJ2-5
CASSPTRGETQYF
>TRBV19|.|14|TRBJ1-5
CASSIVRSNQPQHF
>TRBV11-3|.|13|TRBJ2-3
CASSKDTTDTQYF
>TRBV7-9|.|15|TRBJ2-5
CASSSRLAGQETQYF
>TRBV5-1|.|15|TRBJ1-5
CASSLDAGSNQPQHF
>TRBV25-1|.|14|TRBJ1-2
CASSEFGGVGGYTF
>TRBV7-9|.|16|TRBJ1-1
CASSFYRGLMNTEAFF
>TRBV2|.|16|TRBJ2-5
CASSAPGLQIEETQYF
>TRBV9|.|17|TRBJ1-3
CASSALRGGLSGNTIYF
>TRBV7-6|.|15|.
CASRPTSGGSYEQYF
>TRBV9|.|15|TRBJ2-5
CASSATTGGRETQYF